The source of this T cell receptor beta chain is a study of blood T cell repertoires in COVID-19. Germline V lookup: CDR1 LNHDA, CDR2 SQIVND (reference sequence). V was cut by 1 base and J by 1 base, with 10 bases left in between. There are 15 residues in the CDR3. Recovery among Cohort 3 donors was established by two negative PCRs, clearance, or symptom resolution. Only in-frame clones appear in the TCRdb table, and some are missing; sequencing was by immunoSEQ multiplex PCR. The repertoire consists of about 260,000 clones, with about 84% occurring once and the leading ten covering 2% to 2.5%. This clone was detected once. This same CDR3 is encoded by further DNA sequences in the sample.

This clonotype was obtained from a woman aged 45-65 years who had recovered from COVID-19. This chain links TRBV19 with TRBJ1-1, with unresolved D. Material for sequencing was PBMCs or T cells enriched from blood (not recorded which). In DNA form, the CDR3 reads TGTGCCAGTAGTATAGGGCGGGGAGCGAACACTGAAGCTTTCTTT. The encoded protein is CASSIGRGANTEAFF. The whole variable domain, remainder taken from reference TRBV19 and TRBJ1-1, is DGGITQSPKYLFRKEGQNVTLSCEQNLNHDAMYWYRQDPGQGLRLIYYSQIVNDFQKGDIAEGYSVSREKKESFPLTVTSAQKNPTAFYLCASSIGRGANTEAFFGQGTRLTVV.